The present T cell receptor beta chain was sequenced within a study of blood T cell repertoires in COVID-19. Study at large: Acute and convalescent COVID-19 specimens originated in the United States, Italy and Spain.

Only in-frame clones appear in the TCRdb table, and some are missing; sequencing was by immunoSEQ multiplex PCR. The profile shows 30,000 to 40,000 clones, 85% of them singletons. Germline CDR1 and CDR2: LNHNV and YYDKDF (reference sequence). This CDR3 is 17 amino acids long. Trimming took 0 bases from V and 5 from J; bases not matched to a gene: 10. Input material: peripheral blood. The rearrangement links TRBV15 to TRBJ2-5, with 9 bases fitting TRBD2. This TCR came from a woman aged 60-75 years with active COVID-19. The DNA of the CDR3 is TGTGCCACCAGCAGAGATCGGCTAGCGGGGAGTAGGGAGACCCAGTACTTC. It specifies CATSRDRLAGSRETQYF.